This T cell receptor beta chain was retrieved from a study of blood T cell repertoires in COVID-19. In the study overall: In each case, the material was cDNA or gDNA derived from T cells, B-cell-depleted T cells, or PBMCs.

The method was immunoSEQ multiplex PCR; TCRdb's version includes in-frame clones alone and lacks a portion of them. The profile covers about 210,000 clones, with about 86% appearing a single time and roughly 8.8% taken by the ten largest. V was clipped by 3 bases and J by 7 bases, with 16 bases between them. Germline CDR1 and CDR2: SGHRS and YFSETQ. The CDR3 runs 14 residues. Sequenced: peripheral blood. The receptor was derived from a woman aged 45-65 years with acute or convalescent COVID-19. This chain uses TRBV5-1 with TRBJ2-5; possible D gene TRBD2, 6 bases. The CDR3 region is CASSSRGDGGTQYF. CDR3 coding DNA: TGCGCCAGCAGCTCCCGAGGGGACGGGGGGACCCAGTACTTC.